This entry lists 20 T cell receptor beta chains sequenced from one sample in a study of T cell repertoires in cytomegalovirus infection. These receptors have no identified antigens. MiXCR, applied by TCRdb to the reads, yields one record per CDR3 protein. Counted here are fewer than 1,000,000 distinct CDR3 sequences, approximately 31% occurring once; the ten biggest clones make up 13%. This specimen was cultured CD8+ T cells from PBMCs, taken from culture after CMV antigen stimulation. These receptors originate from a human donor in good health (CMV status not recorded). Some clones in this sample may be carry-over from other donors' samples.

CDR3 protein: CASSPSGGAYIDEQFF. The CDR3 bases are TGTGCCAGCAGCCCCAGCGGGGGGGCCTATATCGATGAGCAGTTCTTC. The V and J genes are TRBV7-4 and TRBJ2-1; 10 nucleotides match TRBD2. The CDR3 totals 16 residues. V lost 5 bases and J lost 8; bases outside the gene matches: 12. Germline CDR1 and CDR2: SGHVT and SQSDAQ.

This clonotype was recorded a few times. The V gene is TRBV27, the J gene TRBJ2-3, with D hard to call. This CDR3 region has 15 residues. Germline lookup yields CDR1 MNHEY and CDR2 SMNVEV (reference sequence). V gave up 5 bases and J gave up 1 base, with 13 bases separating them. The CDR3 sequence: CASSPNPRGTDTQYF. The DNA for the CDR3 is TGTGCCAGCAGTCCCAACCCCCGCGGCACAGATACGCAGTATTTT.

This clonotype was counted ten times or more. The chain joins TRBV7-2 to TRBJ1-2; D is uncertain. Germline loops: CDR1 SGHTA, CDR2 FQGNSA. The CDR3 covers 14 residues. V was pared by 1 base and J by 3 bases, with 9 bases between. The CDR3 loop is CASSLVPDDYGYTF. The CDR3 DNA is TGTGCCAGCAGCTTAGTCCCGGACGACTATGGCTACACCTTC.

This chain connects TRBV12-5 to TRBJ2-2; TRBD1 aligns across 9 bases. This CDR3 region has 14 residues. Trimming at V came to 6 bases and at J to 4 bases, leaving 3 bases not matched to a gene. Germline assignment: CDR1 LGHNT and CDR2 FRNRAP. The DNA for the CDR3 is TGTGCTAGTGGGACAGGGGGTATCACCGGGGAGCTGTTTTTT. This sequence encodes CASGTGGITGELFF.

The chain has TRBV5-1 and TRBJ2-7; D might be TRBD1 (5 bases). Trimming took off 4 bases at V and 2 bases at J, with 13 bases between the two ends. The CDR3 runs to 14 residues. In germline, CDR1 is SGHRS, CDR2 YFSETQ. The CDR3 DNA is TGCGCCAGCAGCGACGCAGGGAACACCTACGAGCAGTACTTC. This encodes CASSDAGNTYEQYF.

The CDR3 DNA is TGTGCTAGTGGTTCTGTTAGCCCCGGGACTAGCGGGGATAGCTCCTACAATGAGCAGTTCTTC. As protein: CASGSVSPGTSGDSSYNEQFF. This sequence joins TRBV12-5 and TRBJ2-1; TRBD2 agrees at 13 bases. This CDR3 is built from 21 residues. Trimming removed 4 bases from V and 0 bases from J; junction bases left unmatched: 15. The germline CDR1 and CDR2 sequences are LGHNT and FRNRAP.

V gene TRBV20-1 combines with J gene TRBJ2-7; D perhaps matches TRBD1 (6 bases). V was shortened by 5 bases and J by 4 bases, with 24 bases between the two germline ends. Germline CDR1 and CDR2: DFQATT and SNEGSKA (reference sequence). The CDR3 spans 16 residues. The CDR3 bases are TGCAGTGCTGGCCCTTACATGGACAGCCTACCGTACGAGCAGTACTTC. Its translation: CSAGPYMDSLPYEQYF.

This clonotype was seen a handful of times. The V and J genes are TRBV12-3 or TRBV12-4 and TRBJ2-3, with D uncertain. The V and J ends lost 5 bases and 2 bases respectively, with 17 bases between them. The CDR3 has 16 amino acids. The CDR3 loop is CASSPPGLLLTDTQYF. The CDR3 nucleotides are TGTGCCAGCAGTCCCCCGGGCCTTCTACTCACAGATACGCAGTATTTT.

With regard to this clonotype: Just one base apart from a much larger clone, this may be a read error. The CDR3 DNA reads as TGTGCCAGCAGCTTAGACGTGAGAACTGAAGCTTTCTTT. The encoded protein is CASSLDVRTEAFF. The J gene is TRBJ1-1, the V gene TRBV7-8; D gene unclear. The CDR3 sequence is 13 residues long. V lost 1 base, J lost 5 bases, and 8 bases lay in between. Germline loops: CDR1 SGHVS, CDR2 FQNEAQ.

The table lists this clonotype with a few counts. CDR3 sequence: CAISEMGGSEQYV. DNA of the CDR3: TGTGCCATCAGTGAGATGGGAGGGAGCGAGCAGTACGTC. This chain connects TRBV10-3 to TRBJ2-7; 7 bases map to TRBD2. Trimming cost V 2 bases and J 6 bases; bases outside gene matches: 4. The CDR3 covers 13 residues. Germline CDR1 ENHRY, CDR2 SYGVKD.

The chain joins TRBV4-1 to TRBJ1-6; possible D gene TRBD1, 5 bases. The V gene's germline CDR1 is MGHRA and CDR2 YSYEKL. Trimming stripped 4 bases from V and 7 bases from J, with 8 bases between. This CDR3 comprises 13 residues. The CDR3: CASSRGTNSPLHF. CDR3 nucleotide sequence: TGCGCCAGCAGCCGGGGGACCAATTCACCCCTCCACTTT.

In its sample, this clonotype was seen a few times. V and J are TRBV6-1 and TRBJ2-7, with D possibly matching TRBD1 (6 bases). CDR1 is MNHNS and CDR2 is SASEGT in the germline V gene. The CDR3 covers 14 residues. The V and J ends lost 7 bases and 3 bases respectively, with 16 bases between them. The CDR3 sequence is CASNHGQLFYEQYV. For the CDR3, the DNA is TGTGCCAGCAATCACGGACAGCTCTTCTACGAGCAGTACGTC.

Here the CDR3 reads CASSLPPAGLGETQYF. CDR3 in DNA: TGTGCCAGCAGCTTGCCGCCAGCGGGGCTAGGGGAGACCCAGTACTTC. This chain connects TRBV7-8 to TRBJ2-5; 7 nucleotides align to TRBD2. CDR1 and CDR2 from the germline V gene are SGHVS and FQNEAQ. V was pared by 3 bases and J by 5 bases, with 12 bases of the junction left unmatched. CDR3 length: 16 amino acids.

The J gene is TRBJ2-3, the V gene TRBV15; D is uncertain. This CDR3 has 13 amino acids. V shed 0 bases and J shed 4 bases, with 5 bases lying between them. CDR1 and CDR2 from the germline V gene are LNHNV and YYDKDF (reference sequence). The CDR3 bases are TGTGCCACCAGCAGAGATCGGGCAGATACGCAGTATTTT. Residues: CATSRDRADTQYF.

This chain links TRBV7-9 with TRBJ2-7; the D call may be TRBD1 or TRBD2 (5 bases each). Germline lookup yields CDR1 SEHNR and CDR2 FQNEAQ (reference sequence). This CDR3 comprises 14 residues. Deletions cut 5 bases from V and 2 bases from J, with 13 bases between. This CDR3 is CASSHRDLAYEQYF. The CDR3 region has the DNA TGTGCCAGCAGCCACCGGGACCTAGCCTACGAGCAGTACTTC. Together with reference TRBV7-9 and TRBJ2-7, the CDR3 gives the full variable domain: DTGVSQNPRHKITKRGQNVTFRCDPISEHNRLYWYRQTLGQGPEFLTYFQNEAQLEKSRLLSDRFSAERPKGSFSTLEIQRTEQGDSAMYLCASSHRDLAYEQYFGPGTRLTVT.

The V call is TRBV15, the J call TRBJ1-3; D is undetermined. Germline lookup yields CDR1 LNHNV and CDR2 YYDKDF (reference sequence). The length of the CDR3 is 16 residues. V was shortened by 1 base and J by 0 bases, with 10 bases between the two germline ends. The CDR3 protein is CATSRGQEVSGNTIYF. The CDR3 DNA reads TGTGCCACCAGCAGAGGCCAGGAGGTCTCTGGAAACACCATATATTTT.

This clonotype was seen a handful of times. The chain links TRBV6-6 to TRBJ2-2, with 9 nucleotides matching TRBD1. The CDR3 covers 17 residues. After removal of 0 bases from V and 3 bases from J, the junction contained 5 bases not matched to a gene. Germline V gene data show CDR1 as MNHNY and CDR2 as SVGAGI (reference sequence). CDR3 in amino acids: CASSYSRTGAYTGELFF. The DNA of the CDR3 is TGTGCCAGCAGTTACTCTAGGACAGGGGCCTACACCGGGGAGCTGTTTTTT.

The CDR3 DNA sequence: TGTGCCAGCAGCTTAATCGAGGACTCCTACAATGAGCAGTTCTTC. This codes for CASSLIEDSYNEQFF. This chain joins TRBV5-4 and TRBJ2-1; D ambiguous. CDR1 SGHNT and CDR2 YYREEE come from the germline V gene (reference sequence). V was pared by 2 bases and J by 0 bases, with 9 bases between. The CDR3 is 15 amino acids.

Ten or more counts support this clonotype. The chain combines TRBV7-8 with TRBJ2-3; 13 bases match TRBD2. V was pared by 5 bases and J by 4 bases, with 12 bases of the junction left unmatched. The CDR3 has 18 amino acids. Germline V CDR1 and CDR2: SGHVS, FQNEAQ. The CDR3 protein is CASSPALTSGGASDTQYF. In nucleotides, the CDR3 is TGTGCCAGCAGCCCAGCCCTTACTAGCGGGGGGGCATCAGATACGCAGTATTTT.

The rearrangement joins TRBV27 to TRBJ1-5; 7 bases align to TRBD1. With V trimmed by 3 bases and J by 7 bases, 6 bases remained unmatched. This CDR3 comprises 14 residues. From germline, CDR1 is MNHEY and CDR2 SMNVEV (reference sequence). CDR3: CASSLTGYEQPQHF. The CDR3 nucleotides read TGTGCCAGCAGTTTGACAGGGTATGAGCAGCCCCAGCATTTT.